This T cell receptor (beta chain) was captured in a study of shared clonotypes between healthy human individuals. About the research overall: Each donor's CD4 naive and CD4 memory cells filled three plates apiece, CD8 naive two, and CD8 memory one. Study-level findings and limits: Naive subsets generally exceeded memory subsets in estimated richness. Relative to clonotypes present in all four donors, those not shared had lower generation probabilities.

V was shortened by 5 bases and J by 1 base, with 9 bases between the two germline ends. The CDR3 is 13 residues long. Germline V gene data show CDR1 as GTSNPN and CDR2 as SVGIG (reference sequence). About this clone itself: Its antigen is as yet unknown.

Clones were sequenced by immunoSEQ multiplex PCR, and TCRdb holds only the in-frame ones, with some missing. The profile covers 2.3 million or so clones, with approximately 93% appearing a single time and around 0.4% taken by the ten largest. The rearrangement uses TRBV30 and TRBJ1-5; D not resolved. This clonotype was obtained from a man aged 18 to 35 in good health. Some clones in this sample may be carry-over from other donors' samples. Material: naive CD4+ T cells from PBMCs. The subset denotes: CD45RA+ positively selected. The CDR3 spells CAWSLHSNQPQHF. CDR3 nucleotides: TGTGCCTGGTCCCTACACAGCAATCAGCCCCAGCATTTT.